One and the same sample provided the 28 T cell receptor beta chains below, sequenced in a study of cytomegalovirus exposure and HLA in healthy donors. Primers: 60 Vbeta forward and 13 Jbeta reverse. The data were produced by immunoSEQ multiplex PCR, yet TCRdb's version contains in-frame clones alone and is incomplete. The sample has around 150,000 clones, 80% seen once; the top ten hold roughly 4.4%. The sequencing input was PBMCs. Receptors originate from a young man in good health and CMV-seronegative.

The V gene is TRBV28, the J gene TRBJ1-3; 8 bases are a match to TRBD1. The V segment lost 3 bases and the J segment 6 bases; nucleotides outside the gene matches: 10. The CDR3 spans 16 residues. CDR1 is MDHEN, CDR2 SYDVKM, per germline. The CDR3 DNA is TGTGCCAGCAGTTTCCCCAATCGACAGGGGCCAAACACCATATATTTT. The encoded protein is CASSFPNRQGPNTIYF.

This chain uses TRBV11-2 with TRBJ2-5, with D possibly matching TRBD1 (6 bases). The CDR3 spans 15 residues. The V end was cut by 3 bases, the J end by 2 bases, with 13 bases between. CDR1 is SGHAT, CDR2 FQNNGV, per germline. This CDR3 is CASSFTGLWQETQYF. DNA of the CDR3: TGTGCCAGCAGCTTTACAGGGTTATGGCAAGAGACCCAGTACTTC.

A word on this clone: The identical CDR3 is also encoded by other nucleotide sequences in the sample. CDR3 in amino acids: CASSAGTGNYGYTF. The CDR3 bases are TGTGCCAGCAGCGCCGGGACAGGAAACTATGGCTACACCTTC. The chain recombines TRBV5-6 with TRBJ1-2; 8 bases match TRBD1. This CDR3 contains 14 residues. Germline V CDR1 and CDR2: SGHDT, YYEEEE. V lost 4 bases to trimming and J lost 2 bases; unmatched junction nucleotides: 4.

V usage is TRBV28 and J usage is TRBJ1-2, with D perhaps TRBD1 (5 bases). The CDR3 is 10 amino acids. The V end was cut by 6 bases, the J end by 10 bases, with 9 bases between. Germline CDR1 reads MDHEN; CDR2 reads SYDVKM. CDR3 nucleotides: TGTGCCAGCAGCTCAGGGAACTACACCTTC. Translated: CASSSGNYTF.

This chain joins TRBV9 and TRBJ1-1; D possibly corresponds to TRBD1 (5 bases). The CDR3 runs to 14 residues. V was clipped by 4 bases and J by 1 base, with 11 bases between them. The V gene's germline CDR1 is SGDLS and CDR2 YYNGEE. The CDR3 here is CASSPPGGNTEAFF. DNA for the CDR3: TGTGCCAGCAGCCCCCCGGGGGGGAACACTGAAGCTTTCTTT.

The chain carries TRBV5-1 and TRBJ1-4, with a tentative D call TRBD1 (5 bases). Germline V lookup: CDR1 SGHRS, CDR2 YFSETQ. Trimming took off 3 bases at V and 8 bases at J, with 17 bases between the two ends. The CDR3 has 15 amino acids. The CDR3 DNA sequence: TGCGCCAGCAGCTGGGGCCCGGGGGGGACCGAAAAACTGTTTTTT. This translates into CASSWGPGGTEKLFF.

The V gene is TRBV29-1, the J gene TRBJ1-1, with 8 bases matching TRBD1. CDR3 length: 11 amino acids. V gave up 4 bases and J gave up 8 bases; unmatched junction bases: 3. In germline, CDR1 is SQVTM, CDR2 ANQGSEA. In nucleotides, the CDR3 is TGCAGCGTTGGGGGGACAGGAGAAGCTTTCTTT. Its translation: CSVGGTGEAFF. Supplemented by reference TRBV29-1 and TRBJ1-1, the full variable domain reads SAVISQKPSRDICQRGTSLTIQCQVDSQVTMMFWYRQQPGQSLTLIATANQGSEATYESGFVIDKFPISRPNLTFSTLTVSNMSPEDSSIYLCSVGGTGEAFFGQGTRLTVV.

The chain couples TRBV7-7 to TRBJ2-1, with TRBD2 matching over 16 bases. This CDR3 comprises 19 residues. The junction had 16 bases not matched to a gene; V was cut back by 5 bases and J by 9 bases. Per germline, CDR1 SSHAT and CDR2 FNYEAQ (reference sequence). This chain's CDR3 is CASSVENLGLAGGPGEQFF. The DNA for the CDR3 is TGTGCCAGCAGCGTAGAGAATCTGGGACTAGCGGGAGGGCCGGGTGAGCAGTTCTTC. The full variable domain, completed using reference TRBV7-7 and TRBJ2-1, is GAGVSQSPRYKVTKRGQDVTLRCDPISSHATLYWYQQALGQGPEFLTYFNYEAQPDKSGLPSDRFSAERPEGSISTLTIQRTEQRDSAMYRCASSVENLGLAGGPGEQFFGPGTRLTVL.

The chain couples TRBV10-3 to TRBJ1-2; 10 bases match TRBD1. CDR1 ENHRY and CDR2 SYGVKD come from the germline V gene. This CDR3 region has 16 residues. The trim removed 3 bases at V and 6 bases at J, leaving 10 bases unmatched. CDR3 nucleotides: TGTGCCATCAGTGATAACTCGGGACAGGGGATGGATGGCTACACCTTC. As protein: CAISDNSGQGMDGYTF.

This chain connects TRBV6-5 to TRBJ1-1; no firm D call. Germline assignment: CDR1 MNHEY and CDR2 SVGAGI. Trimming removed 0 bases from V and 4 bases from J, with 12 bases in between. This CDR3 has 15 amino acids. CDR3: CASSYSSGGVTEAFF. CDR3 DNA: TGTGCCAGCAGTTACTCGAGTGGAGGAGTCACTGAAGCTTTCTTT.

V usage is TRBV10-1 and J usage is TRBJ2-3; tentative D call: TRBD2 (6 bases). The length of the CDR3 is 16 residues. Deletions cut 6 bases from V and 0 bases from J, with 16 bases between. Germline assignment: CDR1 WNHNN and CDR2 SYGVQD (reference sequence). CDR3 in DNA: TGCGCCAGCAGCCTCGCTCGGGGGAAAAGCACAGATACGCAGTATTTT. Protein: CASSLARGKSTDTQYF.

V usage is TRBV5-8 and J usage is TRBJ1-4, with D possibly being TRBD1 (6 bases). V lost 4 bases and J lost 13, with 26 bases in between. Germline loops: CDR1 SGHTS, CDR2 YDEGEE. The CDR3 consists of 16 residues. For the CDR3, the DNA is TGTGCCAGCAGCCCTGAGGGACAAGCGGCTCTGAAAGGACTGTTTTTT. It yields the protein CASSPEGQAALKGLFF. The variable domain in full, with the rest retrieved from reference TRBV5-8 and TRBJ1-4, is EAGVTQSPTHLIKTRGQQATLRCSPISGHTSVYWYQQALGLGLQFLLWYDEGEERNRGNFPPRFSGRQFPNYSSELNVNALELEDSALYLCASSPEGQAALKGLFFGSGTQLSVL.

The V and J genes are TRBV28 and TRBJ1-5; D is possibly TRBD1 (6 bases). Germline V gene sequence: CDR1 MDHEN, CDR2 SYDVKM. The ends were cut back, 3 bases at V and 7 bases at J, with 13 bases in the middle. This CDR3 is 14 amino acids long. CDR3 coding DNA: TGTGCCAGCAGTTTGAGGGGGAGAAGGCAGCCCCAGCATTTT. Its protein product is CASSLRGRRQPQHF. Full variable domain (remainder filled in from reference TRBV28 and TRBJ1-5): DVKVTQSSRYLVKRTGEKVFLECVQDMDHENMFWYRQDPGLGLRLIYFSYDVKMKEKGDIPEGYSVSREKKERFSLILESASTNQTSMYLCASSLRGRRQPQHFGDGTRLSIL.

The chain is built from TRBV10-1 and TRBJ2-1; D possibly corresponds to TRBD1 (6 bases). The CDR3 totals 15 residues. Trimming cost V 4 bases and J 7 bases, with 17 bases left between them. Germline-derived CDR1 and CDR2 are WNHNN and SYGVQD (reference sequence). The CDR3 bases are TGCGCCAGCAGTGGCCCCATTGCAGGGGCAAATGAGCAGTTCTTC. It is translated as CASSGPIAGANEQFF.

The chain couples TRBV7-9 to TRBJ2-7, with 7 bases fitting TRBD2. The CDR3 totals 14 residues. From germline, CDR1 is SEHNR and CDR2 FQNEAQ (reference sequence). V gave up 3 bases and J gave up 2 bases; unmatched junction bases: 4. CDR3 coding DNA: TGTGCCAGCAGCTTCGGGGGGTTCCCCTACGAGCAGTACTTC. Translated: CASSFGGFPYEQYF.

The chain recombines TRBV2 with TRBJ2-1, with a weak D call TRBD2 (5 bases). Germline CDR1 SNHLY, CDR2 FYNNEI. Trimming shortened V by 7 bases and J by 8 bases, and 12 bases separated the two germline ends. The CDR3 is 12 residues long. In DNA form, the CDR3 reads TGTGCCAGCATTGGACTTACCTATGAGCAGTTCTTC. Protein sequence: CASIGLTYEQFF.

The chain couples TRBV7-9 to TRBJ1-2; the match to TRBD1 covers 8 bases. This CDR3 spans 16 amino acids. Germline values: CDR1 SEHNR, CDR2 FQNEAQ (reference sequence). Trimming removed 3 bases from V and 0 bases from J; junction bases left unmatched: 6. DNA for the CDR3: TGTGCCAGCAGCTTTACTCAGGGGGCCCCTAACTATGGCTACACCTTC. It codes for CASSFTQGAPNYGYTF.

The rearrangement links TRBV28 to TRBJ2-7; 7 bases are shared with TRBD2. This CDR3 contains 14 residues. The germline V gene encodes CDR1 MDHEN and CDR2 SYDVKM. V shed 6 bases, J shed 3 bases, and the junction held 8 bases outside the gene matches. The CDR3 spells CASSPSSGGYEQYF. The CDR3 DNA reads TGTGCCAGCAGCCCAAGTTCGGGAGGCTACGAGCAGTACTTC. Looking up the rest from reference TRBV28 and TRBJ2-7 gives the full variable domain: DVKVTQSSRYLVKRTGEKVFLECVQDMDHENMFWYRQDPGLGLRLIYFSYDVKMKEKGDIPEGYSVSREKKERFSLILESASTNQTSMYLCASSPSSGGYEQYFGPGTRLTVT.

The chain is built from TRBV19 and TRBJ1-2; 7 positions agree with TRBD1. J gave up 5 bases and V 7 bases, and 7 bases lay outside the gene matches. This CDR3 comprises 13 residues. Germline V CDR1 and CDR2: LNHDA, SQIVND (reference sequence). For the CDR3, the DNA is TGTGCCAGTAACCCGGGACAGCCTTATGGCTACACCTTC. The encoded protein is CASNPGQPYGYTF.

The rearrangement joins TRBV19 to TRBJ1-2; 7 nucleotides align to TRBD1. This CDR3 comprises 13 residues. Germline assignment: CDR1 LNHDA and CDR2 SQIVND (reference sequence). V shed 6 bases, J shed 6 bases, and the junction held 7 bases outside the gene matches. In DNA, the CDR3 is TGTGCCAGTAGAAATACAGGGGAGAATGGCTACACCTTC. This translates into CASRNTGENGYTF. The full variable domain, with the rest looked up from reference TRBV19 and TRBJ1-2, is DGGITQSPKYLFRKEGQNVTLSCEQNLNHDAMYWYRQDPGQGLRLIYYSQIVNDFQKGDIAEGYSVSREKKESFPLTVTSAQKNPTAFYLCASRNTGENGYTFGSGTRLTVV.

The chain joins TRBV29-1 to TRBJ1-1; D remains unclear. V gave up 7 bases and J gave up 0 bases, with 12 bases separating them. The CDR3 covers 13 residues. The germline V gene encodes CDR1 SQVTM and CDR2 ANQGSEA. CDR3 in DNA: TGCAGCGGGGAGGGTTCAATGAACACTGAAGCTTTCTTT. This sequence encodes CSGEGSMNTEAFF.

This clone was counted between two and nine times. The chain has TRBV6-1 and TRBJ1-1, with 10 bases identical to TRBD1. With 6 bases clipped from V and 5 bases from J, the junction kept 6 bases outside the gene matches. This CDR3 has 14 residues. CDR1 is MNHNS, CDR2 SASEGT, per germline. The CDR3: CASRSGTGETEAFF. In DNA, the CDR3 is TGTGCCAGCAGATCCGGGACAGGGGAGACTGAAGCTTTCTTT.

The chain joins TRBV10-3 to TRBJ2-1, with D possibly being TRBD2 (6 bases). Looked up from germline, CDR1 is ENHRY and CDR2 is SYGVKD. The CDR3 is 17 residues long. Trimming left V 6 bases short and J 0 bases short, with 18 bases between. CDR3 region: CAISGGVESSSYNEQFF. The CDR3 DNA reads TGTGCCATCAGCGGCGGGGTCGAGAGTAGCTCCTACAATGAGCAGTTCTTC.

V usage is TRBV7-9 and J usage is TRBJ2-2; 8 nucleotides line up with TRBD1. V was pared by 4 bases and J by 6 bases, with 7 bases of the junction left unmatched. CDR1 and CDR2 from the germline V gene are SEHNR and FQNEAQ (reference sequence). This CDR3 is built from 15 residues. CDR3: CASSSRTGSSGELFF. CDR3 nucleotide sequence: TGTGCCAGCAGCTCTCGGACAGGGAGTTCCGGGGAGCTGTTTTTT.

This chain links TRBV5-1 with TRBJ1-5; D gene ambiguous. Germline CDR1 SGHRS, CDR2 YFSETQ. V was cut by 4 bases and J by 4 bases, with 12 bases left in between. This CDR3 is built from 14 residues. In DNA form, the CDR3 reads TGCGCCAGCAGCGAAGGACGGGGTAATCAGCCCCAGCATTTT. This translates into CASSEGRGNQPQHF.

In DNA, the CDR3 is TGTGCCAGCAGTTATAGCGGGAGGGCCCTCGGGGAGCAGTACTTC. Translated, it gives CASSYSGRALGEQYF. V usage is TRBV6-5 and J usage is TRBJ2-5, with TRBD2 identical over 11 bases. The CDR3 extends over 15 amino acids. CDR1 is MNHEY and CDR2 is SVGAGI in the germline V gene. V lost 3 bases and J lost 11; bases outside the gene matches: 11.

The chain has TRBV6-5 and TRBJ1-3, with a weak D call TRBD1 (5 bases). Germline V gene lookup returns CDR1 MNHEY and CDR2 SVGAGI. The CDR3 covers 14 residues. Trimming shortened V by 0 bases and J by 4 bases, and 7 bases separated the two germline ends. CDR3 nucleotides: TGTGCCAGCAGTTACTCGCGGGGGGGAAACACCATATATTTT. It specifies CASSYSRGGNTIYF.

This chain links TRBV10-3 with TRBJ1-3, with D unresolved. The CDR3 sequence is 17 residues long. The V end lost 0 bases, the J end lost 0 bases, and 12 bases lay between the germline ends. Germline lookup yields CDR1 ENHRY and CDR2 SYGVKD. The CDR3 is CAISESGEGNSGNTIYF. The CDR3 bases are TGTGCCATCAGTGAGTCAGGAGAGGGCAACTCTGGAAACACCATATATTTT.